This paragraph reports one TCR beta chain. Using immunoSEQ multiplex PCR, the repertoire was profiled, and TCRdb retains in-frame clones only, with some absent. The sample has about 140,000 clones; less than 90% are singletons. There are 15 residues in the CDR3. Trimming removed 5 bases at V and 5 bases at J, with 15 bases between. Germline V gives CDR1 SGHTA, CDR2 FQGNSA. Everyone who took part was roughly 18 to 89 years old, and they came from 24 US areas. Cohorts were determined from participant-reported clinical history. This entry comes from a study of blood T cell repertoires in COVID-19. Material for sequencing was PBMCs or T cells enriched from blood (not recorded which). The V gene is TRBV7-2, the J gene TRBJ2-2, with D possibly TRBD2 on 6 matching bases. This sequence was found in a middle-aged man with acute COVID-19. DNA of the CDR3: TGTGCCAGCAGCAAGCCGGGACTTCCTACCGGGGAGCTGTTTTTT. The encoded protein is CASSKPGLPTGELFF.